This T cell receptor beta chain stems from a study of control samples from healthy donors and cancer patients (dated by TCRdb to the early 2020s). As regards this clone: Its antigen has not been determined. Per-nucleotide qualities are absent, and no much larger clonotype sits a single base away.

The library was obtained by the immunoSEQ multiplex PCR assay. TCRdb re-hosts the immuneACCESS table, in-frame sequences only. Its copies lack some clones; in the studies checked, an unresolved V gene accounts for under half of them, and the cause for the rest is not known. The sample table shows about 150,000 clones, and around 90% are seen once. The biggest ten clones account for over 4.5% of the sample. For this chain, trimming is 2 bases at the V end and 2 bases at the J end, and the number of junction bases without a gene match is 5. Its CDR3 holds 15 amino acids, cysteine through phenylalanine. Only the CDR3 part of the read is kept: 45 bases, read in frame from the first base. CDR1 is given as LGHNA and CDR2 as YSLEER, both from the germline V gene.

The sequencing sample was made of blood. The clonotype comes from a man aged 30 to 39 in good health. Recombination connected TRBV4-3 to TRBJ2-7, with TRBD1 identical over 8 junction bases. The nucleotide sequence is given as TGCGCCAGCAGCCAAACGGACAGGGCACCCTACGAGCAGTACTTC. It translates as CASSQTDRAPYEQYF.